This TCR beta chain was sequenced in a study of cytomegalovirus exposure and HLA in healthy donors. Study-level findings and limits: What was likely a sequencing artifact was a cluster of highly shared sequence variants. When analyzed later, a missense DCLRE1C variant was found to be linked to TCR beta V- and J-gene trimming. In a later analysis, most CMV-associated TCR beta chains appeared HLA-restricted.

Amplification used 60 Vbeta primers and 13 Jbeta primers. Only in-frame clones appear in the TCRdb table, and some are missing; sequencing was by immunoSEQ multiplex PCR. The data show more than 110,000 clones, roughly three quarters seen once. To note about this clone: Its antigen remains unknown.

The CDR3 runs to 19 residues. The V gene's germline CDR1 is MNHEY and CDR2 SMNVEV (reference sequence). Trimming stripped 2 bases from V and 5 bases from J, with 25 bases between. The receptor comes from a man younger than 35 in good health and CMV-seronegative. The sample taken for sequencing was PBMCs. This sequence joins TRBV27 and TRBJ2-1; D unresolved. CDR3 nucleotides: TGTGCCAGCAGTTTAGTTCCGTCCTATCCGGGTAAGGCTAACAATGAGCAGTTCTTC. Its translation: CASSLVPSYPGKANNEQFF.